This T cell receptor beta chain was recovered during a study of PD-1 blockade in classical Hodgkin lymphoma. As for the study in general: Nivolumab 3 mg/kg was given intravenously every 2 weeks.

The CDR3 loop spans 12 amino acids. In germline, CDR1 is SGHDN, CDR2 FVKESK. Study-wide results and caveats: With CD4+ cells, TCR diversity rose significantly by C4D1, but not with CD8+ cells. Complete responders started with a diversity level that resembled newly diagnosed patients at baseline.

Autologous stem cell transplantation was followed by relapse in every patient, and brentuximab vedotin exposure varied. The study recorded best responses of complete response, partial response or progressive disease. Regarding this clone: The antigen remains unidentified. An end of the junction differs from the germline gene, which may be a read error.

Generated by immunoSEQ multiplex PCR, the TCRdb table keeps only in-frame clones and is missing some. The sample consists of 60,000 or so clones, 90% of them appearing once. The source of this sequence is a human donor with classical Hodgkin lymphoma. The rearrangement links TRBV14 to TRBJ1-2; D not resolved. Sequencing was performed on peripheral blood mononuclear cells (PBMCs), taken at baseline. DNA of the CDR3: TGTGCCAGCGGCCAAGGATACTATGGCTACACCTTC. Translation gives CASGQGYYGYTF.